The subject of this entry is one T cell receptor beta chain. The CDR3 runs 14 residues. Trimming shortened V by 1 base and J by 7 bases, and 11 bases separated the two germline ends. Germline loops: CDR1 SGHAT, CDR2 FQNNGV. Primed by a sample-barcoded 5' primer and a J-beta primer mix, a second PCR proceeded for 7 to 11 cycles. From the 5' RACE reads, TCRdb called clonotypes with MiXCR, one entry per CDR3 protein. The table shows about 1.6 million distinct CDR3 sequences, with roughly 32% occurring only once. The data were taken from a study of blood T cells in healthy people across ages. This clonotype originated in a woman younger than 45 in good health. Sequencing was performed on blood. V gene TRBV11-2 combines with J gene TRBJ1-5; D perhaps matches TRBD1 (6 bases). The DNA of the CDR3 is TGTGCCAGCAGCTTAGGTTCCGGGGGCCAGCCCCAGCATTTT. Protein product: CASSLGSGGQPQHF.